The present T cell receptor beta chain was sequenced within a study of regulatory T cells in long-lasting Graves disease. Overall study findings and caveats: TCR diversity was lower in persistent Graves' patients than in newly diagnosed ones.

Time point of the sample: persistent/refractory GD, antithyroid drugs over 5 years with positive TRAb. The TCR library was made from RNA that had been extracted from PBMCs in TRIzol. This clonotype was counted many times. Its antigen is not identified. Sequencing libraries for TCR beta were prepared with iRepertoire HTBI primers and Arm-PCR of CDR3 regions. In the original processing: Taken together, the samples had around 66 TRBV and 15 or so TRBJ segments identified. A single record per CDR3 protein comes from TCRdb applying MiXCR to the multiplex PCR reads. For this entry, the V and J calls and clone size follow TCRdb and not the study's own pipeline. In the table there are a few hundred thousand distinct CDR3 sequences, 22% of which are singletons. The V gene's germline CDR1 is DFQATT and CDR2 SNEGSKA (reference sequence). This CDR3 comprises 15 residues. V lost 2 bases to trimming and J lost 4 bases, with 17 bases between them.

The sample was peripheral blood mononuclear cells (PBMCs), taken when the disease was refractory, from a patient treated with antithyroid drugs. This chain joins TRBV20-1 and TRBJ1-2; possibly TRBD1 for D (6 bases). This TCR was sampled from a female donor with Graves disease. The CDR3 nucleotides are TGCAGTGCTAGACCCCCGGGGGGCGAAGCCTATGGCTACACCTTC. It codes for CSARPPGGEAYGYTF.